Listed here are 7 T cell receptor beta chains from one sample, sequenced in a study of siplizumab effects on memory and regulatory T cells. The data were produced by immunoSEQ multiplex PCR, yet TCRdb's version contains in-frame clones alone and is incomplete. The sample records tens of thousands of clones, more than 70% being singletons. The specimen was naive CD4+ T cells sorted from blood. These receptors were taken from a human donor in good health.

V gene TRBV27 combines with J gene TRBJ2-7, with a possible D match to TRBD2 (6 bases). The ends were cut back, 2 bases at V and 2 bases at J, with 16 bases in the middle. Germline-derived CDR1 and CDR2 are MNHEY and SMNVEV (reference sequence). The CDR3 covers 16 residues. The CDR3 coding sequence is TGTGCCAGCAGTTTAAATAAGGGCCCGGGGGCCTACGAGCAGTACTTC. Protein: CASSLNKGPGAYEQYF.

The V call is TRBV11-2, the J call TRBJ2-7, with D perhaps matching TRBD1 (5 bases). Germline CDR1 is SGHAT and CDR2 is FQNNGV. The length of the CDR3 is 16 residues. Trimming removed 5 bases at V and 5 bases at J, with 22 bases between. Here the CDR3 reads CASSHLARGRGHEQYF. In DNA, the CDR3 is TGTGCCAGCAGCCATCTTGCCCGCGGAAGGGGCCACGAGCAGTACTTC.

V and J are TRBV6-5 and TRBJ1-2, with a tentative D call TRBD1 (5 bases). Germline lookup yields CDR1 MNHEY and CDR2 SVGAGI. This CDR3 has 15 amino acids. V dropped 0 bases and J dropped 0 bases, with 8 bases sitting between them. In DNA form, the CDR3 reads TGTGCCAGCAGTTACTCGGGGCAGACTAACTATGGCTACACCTTC. Its translation: CASSYSGQTNYGYTF.

This clone appeared a single time. The chain uses TRBV27 and TRBJ2-7; D may correspond to TRBD1 or TRBD2 (5 bases each). From germline, CDR1 is MNHEY and CDR2 SMNVEV (reference sequence). This CDR3 region has 14 residues. The V gene lost 3 bases and the J gene lost 2 bases, with 11 bases spanning the gap. This CDR3 is CASSLGRPAYEQYF. CDR3 bases: TGTGCCAGCAGTTTGGGACGACCAGCCTACGAGCAGTACTTC.

Concerning this clone itself: A read error may account for a junction end that differs from germline. The chain has TRBV29-1 and TRBJ2-3; 7 positions match TRBD1. The CDR3 is 15 amino acids. Germline CDR1 and CDR2: SQVTM and ANQGSEA. CDR3 sequence: CSGAGTAYSTGTQYF. The CDR3 bases are TGCAGCGGGGCCGGGACAGCCTATAGCACAGGTACGCAGTATTTT.

This clone was picked up one time. The chain is built from TRBV5-1 and TRBJ2-5; possible D gene TRBD2, 5 bases. CDR3 length: 12 amino acids. V was cut by 4 bases and J by 2 bases, with 6 bases left in between. Germline lookup yields CDR1 SGHRS and CDR2 YFSETQ. CDR3 coding DNA: TGCGCCAGCAGCCCGGGGCAAGAGACCCAGTACTTC. This encodes CASSPGQETQYF.

V and J are TRBV5-1 and TRBJ1-4, with D possibly TRBD1 on 5 matching bases. Per the germline V gene, CDR1 is SGHRS and CDR2 is YFSETQ. Trimming shortened V by 0 bases and J by 10 bases, and 10 bases separated the two germline ends. This CDR3 has 13 amino acids. The CDR3: CASSLDQGRKLFF. CDR3 coding DNA: TGCGCCAGCAGCTTGGATCAGGGAAGAAAACTGTTTTTT. Drawing the rest from reference TRBV5-1 and TRBJ1-4, the complete variable domain is KAGVTQTPRYLIKTRGQQVTLSCSPISGHRSVSWYQQTPGQGLQFLFEYFSETQRNKGNFPGRFSGRQFSNSRSEMNVSTLELGDSALYLCASSLDQGRKLFFGSGTQLSVL.